A single sample is the source of the 17 T cell receptor beta chains below, sequenced in a study of tumor-infiltrating lymphocytes in primary liver carcinoma. With a constant-region primer, TCR beta cDNA was made from around 530 ng of total RNA. It was through three nested multiplex PCR rounds of slightly modified ARM-PCR that TCR beta libraries arose. The opening two PCR rounds, ten to eleven cycles each, paired TRBV1-TRBV30 forward primers with a C-beta reverse primer. TCRdb reprocessed the multiplex PCR reads via MiXCR and lists one record per CDR3 protein. This table has roughly 55,000 distinct CDR3 sequences, over 65% appearing once. Joint extraction of RNA and DNA used roughly 20-32 mg of bulk tissue that was unsorted. Material: liver tumor tissue from sampling region 2. The subset denotes: tumor region T2, inferior pole. These receptor sequences come from a man aged 40-50 years with primary liver carcinoma and hepatitis B virus infection.

The rearrangement links TRBV27 to TRBJ2-1; D might be TRBD2 (6 bases). CDR1 is MNHEY and CDR2 is SMNVEV in the germline V gene (reference sequence). This CDR3 is built from 13 residues. Trimming took 0 bases from V and 12 from J, leaving 12 bases between them. Here the CDR3 reads CASSLSGGLGQFF. The DNA for the CDR3 is TGTGCCAGCAGTTTATCGGGAGGCTTGGGGCAGTTCTTC.

With respect to this clonotype: At one of its ends the junction is not consistent with the germline gene, which may arise from a read error. The V and J genes are TRBV5-6 and TRBJ2-2; TRBD2 matches at 9 bases. The germline CDR1 and CDR2 sequences are SGHDT and YYEEEE. This CDR3 is built from 16 residues. The CDR3 DNA sequence: TGTGCCAGCAGCCTCGGGCGGGGGGGAGCGGCCGGGGAGTTGTTTTTT. Protein product: CASSLGRGGAAGELFF.

Concerning this clonotype itself: One base away lies a much larger clone, so this may be a sequencing read error. V is TRBV5-1 and J is TRBJ2-1, with D tentatively TRBD1 (6 bases). Trimming removed 7 bases from V and 3 bases from J, with 11 bases in between. The CDR3 is made up of 13 amino acids. CDR1 and CDR2 (germline): SGHRS, YFSETQ. For the CDR3, the DNA is TGCGCCAGCGGCCGGGGACACTACAATGAGCAGTTCTTC. Translation gives CASGRGHYNEQFF.

The chain is built from TRBV6-5 and TRBJ1-1, with no clear D. V lost 6 bases and J 1 base, leaving 9 bases between the germline ends. Germline CDR1 and CDR2: MNHEY and SVGAGI. The CDR3 runs 13 residues. Here the CDR3 DNA reads TGTGCCAGCAGGTGCAGGTGGAACACTGAAGCTTTCTTT. Translation: CASRCRWNTEAFF.

For this clonotype: Because it lacks the conserved phenylalanine or tryptophan at the end, this CDR3 is likely a read error. The V and J genes are TRBV11-2 and TRBJ2-1; D is tentatively TRBD1 or TRBD2 (5 bases each). This CDR3 contains 14 residues. Germline V gives CDR1 SGHAT, CDR2 FQNNGV. The CDR3 loop reads CANSLGTTHNEQFS. The CDR3 coding sequence is TGTGCCAACAGCTTAGGGACCACACACAATGAGCAGTTCTCC.

About this clonotype itself: One junction end disagrees with the germline gene, perhaps due to a read error. V gene TRBV4-2 combines with J gene TRBJ2-7; D not certain. Germline CDR1 LGHNA, CDR2 YNFKEQ. CDR3 size: 16 residues. Here the CDR3 DNA reads TGTGCCAGCAGCCAACTCGAACGAAGCCCCTTTGGCGAGCATTACTTC. It is translated as CASSQLERSPFGEHYF.

Only a few counts were recorded for this clonotype. CDR3 loop: CASSYKGPFSGELFF. The CDR3 nucleotides are TGTGCCAGCAGCTATAAAGGACCTTTCTCCGGGGAGCTGTTTTTT. V is TRBV11-1 and J is TRBJ2-2; unclear D gene. CDR1 is SGHAT and CDR2 is FQDESV in the germline V gene (reference sequence). V was trimmed by 4 bases and J by 6 bases, leaving 15 bases between them. This CDR3 has 15 residues. The variable domain in full, with the rest retrieved from reference TRBV11-1 and TRBJ2-2, is EAEVAQSPRYKITEKSQAVAFWCDPISGHATLYWYRQILGQGPELLVQFQDESVVDDSQLPKDRFSAERLKGVDSTLKIQPAELGDSAMYLCASSYKGPFSGELFFGEGSRLTVL.

The chain links TRBV11-2 to TRBJ2-1, with a possible D match to TRBD1 (7 bases). CDR1 is SGHAT and CDR2 is FQNNGV in the germline V gene. This CDR3 is built from 15 residues. Trimming pared 4 bases from V and 0 bases from J, leaving 10 bases between. The CDR3 nucleotides are TGTGCCAGCAGCTACCAGGGGGGCTCCTACAATGAGCAGTTCTTC. This sequence encodes CASSYQGGSYNEQFF.

As for this clonotype: At one boundary the junction diverges from the germline segment, which might be a read error. The CDR3 protein is CASSLARLAGVGTVELFF. The CDR3 region has the DNA TGTGCCAGCAGCTTGGCGAGACTAGCCGGAGTGGGCACCGTGGAGCTGTTTTTT. V is TRBV5-4 and J is TRBJ2-2; 7 bases map to TRBD2. Germline V CDR1 and CDR2: SGHNT, YYREEE (reference sequence). The CDR3 totals 18 residues.

This clonotype was counted between two and nine times. It may be a read error: a sequence one base away is much more abundant. The rearrangement links TRBV29-1 to TRBJ1-2; D remains ambiguous. CDR3 length: 10 amino acids. V shed 4 bases and J shed 5 bases, with 5 bases lying between them. Germline lookup yields CDR1 SQVTM and CDR2 ANQGSEA. Here the CDR3 DNA reads TGCAGCGTTGGTGAGTATGGCTACACCTTC. Protein sequence: CSVGEYGYTF.

Comments on this clonotype: Compared with germline, one end of the junction differs, possibly owing to a read error. The chain joins TRBV6-6 to TRBJ2-7; TRBD1 matches at 7 bases. CDR3 length: 15 residues. The V gene's germline CDR1 is MNHNY and CDR2 SVGAGI (reference sequence). The CDR3 coding sequence is TGTGCCACCAGTCCGCGACAGGGACCGTTCTACGAGCAATACTTC. Its protein is CATSPRQGPFYEQYF.

About this clonotype itself: The junction shows a germline mismatch at one end, possibly a read error. The rearrangement uses TRBV4-1 and TRBJ2-6, with D perhaps TRBD1 (5 bases). Germline V gives CDR1 MGHRA, CDR2 YSYEKL. This CDR3 spans 18 amino acids. CDR3 sequence: CASSQASTGRSGANDLTF. The DNA of the CDR3 is TGCGCCAGCAGCCAGGCCAGCACAGGTCGCTCTGGGGCCAACGACCTGACTTTC.

As to this clonotype: A much larger clone lies a single base off, so this may be a read error. V is TRBV30 and J is TRBJ2-3; D might be TRBD1 (6 bases). The germline V gene encodes CDR1 GTSNPN and CDR2 SVGIG (reference sequence). The CDR3 is 11 residues long. CDR3 sequence reads: CAWGQTDTHYF. DNA for the CDR3: TGTGCCTGGGGACAGACAGATACGCACTATTTT.

With respect to this clonotype: An end of the junction differs from the germline gene, which may be a read error. The chain employs TRBV30 and TRBJ1-6; D unresolved. The CDR3 extends over 13 amino acids. Germline V lookup: CDR1 GTSNPN, CDR2 SVGIG (reference sequence). This CDR3 is CAWSRLINSPIHF. In nucleotides, the CDR3 is TGTGCCTGGAGTCGCCTGATTAATTCACCCATCCACTTT. The full variable domain, its missing parts supplied by reference TRBV30 and TRBJ1-6, is SQTIHQWPATLVQPVGSPLSLECTVEGTSNPNLYWYRQAAGRGLQLLFYSVGIGQISSEVPQNLSASRPQDRQFILSSKKLLLSDSGFYLCAWSRLINSPIHFGNGTRLTVT.

Note on this clonotype: Sequence at one end of the junction differs from germline and may be a read error. The rearrangement links TRBV4-1 to TRBJ2-7; D perhaps matches TRBD1 (5 bases). The CDR3 contains 15 residues. Germline V lookup: CDR1 MGHRA, CDR2 YSYEKL. CDR3 loop: CAGSQGQGGTYEQYF. In nucleotides, the CDR3 is TGCGCCGGCAGCCAAGGCCAGGGCGGAACCTACGAGCAGTACTTC.

With regard to this clonotype: Relative to the germline gene, one junction end is altered; a read error may explain this. This sequence joins TRBV11-3 and TRBJ2-3, with D unresolved. CDR1 and CDR2 (germline): SGHNT, YENEEA. This CDR3 spans 15 amino acids. The CDR3 protein is CDSSLEPGRTDTQFF. The DNA of the CDR3 is TGTGACAGCAGCTTAGAGCCCGGGCGCACAGATACGCAGTTTTTT.

The V gene is TRBV12-3 or TRBV12-4, the J gene TRBJ1-1; 9 bases map to TRBD1. The ends lost 4 bases at V and 2 bases at J; junction bases unmatched: 8. The CDR3 loop spans 16 amino acids. The CDR3 nucleotides are TGTGCCAGCAGTTCCATCTTGGGACAGGGAAACACTGAAGCTTTCTTT. Translation gives CASSSILGQGNTEAFF.